The clone carrying this TCR beta chain was recorded once. Germline values: CDR1 SEHNR, CDR2 FQNEAQ (reference sequence). J lost 4 bases, V lost 6 bases, and 5 bases had no gene match. CDR3 size: 14 residues. This entry belongs to a study of blood T cell repertoires in COVID-19. Study at large: The origin of the acute and convalescent COVID-19 samples was the United States, Italy and Spain. From T cells, B-cell-depleted T cells, or PBMCs came the material, which was cDNA or gDNA.

Sequencing was performed with immunoSEQ multiplex PCR; in TCRdb, only in-frame clones are kept and a portion is missing. The table lists a few hundred thousand clones, roughly 90% of them singletons. This sequence joins TRBV7-9 and TRBJ2-7; 11 nucleotides match TRBD2. Sequenced material: PBMCs or T cells enriched from blood (not recorded which). The clonotype originates from a woman aged 30 to 39 who had been exposed to COVID-19. The CDR3 DNA follows: TGTGCCAGCAGTTTGACTAGCGGGGAATACGAGCAGTACTTC. It translates to CASSLTSGEYEQYF.